This TCR beta chain was recovered during a study of shared clonotypes between healthy human individuals (TCRdb year 2020). About the study as a whole: A few men and a couple of women, aged 18 to 49 years, made up the cohort. To estimate repertoire size and how much clonotypes are shared between individuals, the study performed deep sequencing of blood TCR repertoires from a handful of healthy adults. For each donor, CD4 naive and CD4 memory were each run on three plates, CD8 naive on two plates, and CD8 memory on one plate. Libraries were prepared and TCR repertoires were sequenced by different laboratories using diverse techniques, in order to increase sequencing depth and limit assay-specific biases. Leukapheresis yielded between about 0.94 and 8.9 billion PBMCs per donor.

Broad study findings and their caveats: Incomplete sequencing was indicated by rarefaction of sorted-subset datasets, despite the large sequencing depth. Compared with non-shared clonotypes, clonotypes shared by all four sorted-subset donors had higher generation probabilities. Because the study included a small number of donors, the genetic and exposure-history diversity represented was limited. Pairwise subsampling led to the expectation that sequencing depth would affect the degree of clonotype sharing among donors. Sampling was limited to blood, and TCR repertoires in tissue likely differ from TCR repertoires in blood. When a few donors were compared, the shared fraction of clonotypes was approximately 5% for naive CD4, less than 4% for naive CD8, roughly 2.5% for memory CD4, and roughly 0.43% for memory CD8. Naive subsets generally had larger estimated clonotype richness than memory subsets.

For the CD8 naive samples, CD45RO-negative cells were positively selected for CCR7, yielding a CD45RA+CCR7+ population from which TemRA cells were excluded. The donors were healthy, HIV-negative adults with no recently reported acute infections or vaccinations. All donors were Caucasian adults living in Nashville, Tennessee, USA. Blood was collected by leukapheresis, and PBMCs were isolated by Ficoll-Histopaque density gradient centrifugation and then cryopreserved in liquid nitrogen vapor phase. Analytical flow cytometry was used to check the purity and quantity of each magnetically sorted T cell population. From each sorted fraction, genomic DNA was isolated and quantified by UV absorbance on a Nanodrop 2000c. Using the deep immunoSEQ assay, multiplex PCR amplified TCR CDR3 regions from genomic DNA. For each cell subset, the extracted genomic DNA was distributed evenly across all wells of several immunoSEQ 96-well plates, and each plate served as one replicate. For sorted subsets, each replicate PCR was loaded with approximately 190 ng genomic DNA, equivalent to some 27,000 T cell genomes. The purified libraries were quantified using a Qubit 3.0 fluorometer, sized with a Bioanalyzer 2100, and then quantified again using the KAPA Library Quantification kit. Every immunoSEQ 96-well plate was sequenced on a dedicated single-read 150-cycle Illumina NextSeq 550 flow cell. The authors' analysis ran thus. Because the immunoSEQ output included only junctional sequences and no quality scores, the filtering could not be the same as the filtering used for full-length reads. To assign V/J genes and CDR3, sequences were annotated against IMGT germline references using PyIR, a Python wrapper for IgBLAST v1.9. Reads with weak V/J assignments (E-value above 1e-6), missing CDR3, stop codons, out-of-frame junctions, or ambiguous translated residues were removed. V3J clonotypes were defined by identical inferred V gene, J gene, and CDR3 amino acid sequence. Percentage overlap between repertoires was computed as shared unique clonotypes divided by the size of the smaller repertoire. Repertoire richness was assessed with RTK rarefaction, the Chao1 estimator, and Recon v2.1 estimates of unobserved clonotypes. For all TCRbeta clonotypes obtained by the gDNA method from a few donors, generation probabilities were computed with OLGA. In TCRdb, the immuneACCESS table is reduced to in-frame sequences with V and J assigned. These tables do not hold every clone; where another copy was compared, an unresolved V gene accounts for under half, and the others remain unexplained. The D gene and trimming were derived from the DNA, and the V and J assignments and clone size from that table. This sample is represented by under 1 million clones; about 96% of them were singletons. The ten largest clones take up less than 0.25% of the sample.

The CDR1 and CDR2 encoded by the germline V gene are SGHTA and FQGNSA. V is cut back by 4 bases and J by 4 bases, with 9 bases in the junction unmatched. From the cysteine through the phenylalanine, the CDR3 covers 15 amino acids. Only the CDR3 portion is preserved as DNA: 45 bases, with reading frame beginning at the first base. This clone was picked up one time. Its recognized antigen is unknown. Per-base qualities were not stored, and no clone one base away is much larger. The rearrangement joined TRBV7-2 to TRBJ2-5; TRBD2 fits 7 bases in the junction. The sequenced sample consisted of naive CD8+ T cells sorted from blood. The cell subset or site label, read with the paper, signifies: CD45RA+CCR7+. The sequence was collected from a man aged 25-40 years in good health. The CDR3 protein: CASSSDREEGETQYF. Here is the DNA: TGTGCCAGCAGCTCTGATCGGGAGGAGGGAGAGACCCAGTACTTC.